The T cell receptor (beta chain) described here comes from a study of siplizumab effects on memory and regulatory T cells. Findings and caveats of the study: Among mappable alloreactive CD4+ clones, the Treg-derived fraction averaged around 70% with siplizumab versus less than 35% in controls.

Clones were sequenced by immunoSEQ multiplex PCR, and TCRdb holds only the in-frame ones, with some missing. The table lists tens of thousands of clones, less than 95% of them singletons. The CDR3 is made up of 11 amino acids. A note on this clone: Its antigen is undetermined.

Sequencing was done on a sample of CD8+ T cells sorted from blood. The sequence was collected from a human donor in good health. V is TRBV21-1 and J is TRBJ2-1; TRBD1, the table's D call, was not compared with the DNA. TRBV21-1 is listed as a pseudogene. CDR3 amino acids: CASSKPQEQFF. In nucleotides, the CDR3 is TGTGCCAGCAGCAAACCCCAGGAGCAGTTCTTC.